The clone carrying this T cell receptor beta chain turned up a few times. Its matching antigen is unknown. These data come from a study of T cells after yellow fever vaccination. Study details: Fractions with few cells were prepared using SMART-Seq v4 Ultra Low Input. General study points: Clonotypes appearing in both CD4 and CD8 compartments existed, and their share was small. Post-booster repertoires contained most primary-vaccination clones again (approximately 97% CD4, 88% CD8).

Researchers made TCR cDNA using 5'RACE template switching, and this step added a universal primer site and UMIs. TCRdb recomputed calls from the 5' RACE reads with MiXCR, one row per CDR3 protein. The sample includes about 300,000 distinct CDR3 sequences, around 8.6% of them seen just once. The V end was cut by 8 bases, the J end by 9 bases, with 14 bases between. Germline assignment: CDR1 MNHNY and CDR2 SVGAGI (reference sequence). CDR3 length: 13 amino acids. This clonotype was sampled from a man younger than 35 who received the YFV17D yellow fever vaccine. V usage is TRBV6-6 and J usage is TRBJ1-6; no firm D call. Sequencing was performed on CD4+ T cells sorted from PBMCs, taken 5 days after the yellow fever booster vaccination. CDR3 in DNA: TGTGCCAGCCGAGGGCAGAGAATTTCACCCCTCCACTTT. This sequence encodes CASRGQRISPLHF.